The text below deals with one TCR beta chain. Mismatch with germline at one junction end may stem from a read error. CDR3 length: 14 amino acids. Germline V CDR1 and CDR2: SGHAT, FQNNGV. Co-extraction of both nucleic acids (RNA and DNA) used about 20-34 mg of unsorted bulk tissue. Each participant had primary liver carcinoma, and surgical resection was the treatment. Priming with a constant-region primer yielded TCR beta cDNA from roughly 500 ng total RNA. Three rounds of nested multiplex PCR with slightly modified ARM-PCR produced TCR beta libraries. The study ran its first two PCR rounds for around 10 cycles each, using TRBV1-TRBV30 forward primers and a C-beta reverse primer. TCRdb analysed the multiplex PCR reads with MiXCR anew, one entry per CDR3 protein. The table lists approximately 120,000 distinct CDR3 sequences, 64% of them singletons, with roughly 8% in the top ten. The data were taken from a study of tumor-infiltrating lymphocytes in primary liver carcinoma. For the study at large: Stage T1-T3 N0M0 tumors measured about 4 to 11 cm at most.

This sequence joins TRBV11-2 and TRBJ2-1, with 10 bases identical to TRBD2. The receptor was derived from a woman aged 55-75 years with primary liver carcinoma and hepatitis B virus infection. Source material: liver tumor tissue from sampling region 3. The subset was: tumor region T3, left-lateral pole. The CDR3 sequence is CASRPGLASNERLF. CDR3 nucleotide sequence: TGTGCCAGCAGACCGGGACTAGCGTCCAATGAGCGGTTATTC.